Each of the 21 T cell receptor beta chains below was sequenced from the same sample in a study of tumor and adjacent non-tumor tissue in lung cancer. A modified ARM-PCR protocol with three rounds of nested PCR amplified TCRbeta. TCRdb re-called the multiplex PCR reads with MiXCR, one entry per CDR3 protein. The sample holds some 80,000 distinct CDR3 sequences, 76% seen once. This sample's RNA came from whole unsorted tissue. Distant lung tissue was collected more than 3 cm away from the tumor edge. The sequenced material came from distant non-tumor lung tissue. These receptors all stem from a man aged 70 or older with non-small cell lung cancer.

This clonotype was detected only once. The rearrangement joins TRBV6-5 to TRBJ2-3; D call uncertain. Per germline, CDR1 MNHEY and CDR2 SVGAGI. The CDR3 has 15 amino acids. V gave up 2 bases and J gave up 2 bases, with 11 bases separating them. CDR3 sequence (DNA): TGTGCCAGCAGTTACCGCGGCGGCTTCACAGATACGCAGTATTTT. This sequence encodes CASSYRGGFTDTQYF.

A remark on this clonotype: One end of the junction does not line up with germline, which may come from a read error. In DNA, the CDR3 is TGTGCCAACAGCCTATATAGATATGGCTACACCTTC. Translating it yields CANSLYRYGYTF. The chain combines TRBV11-1 with TRBJ1-2; D is uncertain. The CDR3 totals 12 residues. CDR1 SGHAT and CDR2 FQDESV come from the germline V gene (reference sequence).

This clonotype was seen a handful of times. A much larger clonotype is one base distant, so this may be a read error. V is TRBV12-3 or TRBV12-4 and J is TRBJ1-5; D is uncertain. The CDR3 totals 13 residues. CDR3 nucleotide sequence: TGTGCCAGCAGTTCCAGCCCCAATCAGTCCCAGCATTTT. Residues: CASSSSPNQSQHF.

A remark on this clonotype: One end of the junction varies from germline; a read error may be responsible. This sequence joins TRBV12-3 or TRBV12-4 and TRBJ1-3, with 9 bases identical to TRBD1. The CDR3 length is 18 residues. The CDR3 spells CVSSRSGTGIGSGNTIHF. CDR3 nucleotide sequence: TGTGTTAGCAGTCGTTCCGGGACAGGGATCGGCTCTGGAAACACCATACATTTT.

Details on this clonotype: At one end, the junction sequence differs from germline, possibly due to a read error. The V gene is TRBV11-2, the J gene TRBJ2-3, with a weak D call TRBD2 (5 bases). Germline CDR1 SGHAT, CDR2 FQNNGV. The CDR3 has 17 residues. The CDR3 DNA is TGCGCCAGTAGCTCTTATTCTGACACTGCTAGCACAGATACGCACTATTTT. Its translation is CASSSYSDTASTDTHYF. The variable domain in full, with the rest retrieved from reference TRBV11-2 and TRBJ2-3, is EAGVAQSPRYKIIEKRQSVAFWCNPISGHATLYWYQQILGQGPKLLIQFQNNGVVDDSQLPKDRFSAERLKGVDSTLKIQPAKLEDSAVYLCASSSYSDTASTDTHYFGPGTRLTVL.

The chain is built from TRBV29-1 and TRBJ2-5; the D is unclear. Trimming stripped 7 bases from V and 3 bases from J, with 24 bases between. This CDR3 has 16 amino acids. Germline CDR1 and CDR2: SQVTM and ANQGSEA. The CDR3 sequence is CSAKPYLQIGEETQYF. Here the CDR3 DNA reads TGCAGCGCCAAGCCTTACCTCCAGATAGGTGAAGAGACCCAGTACTTC. Full variable domain (remainder filled in from reference TRBV29-1 and TRBJ2-5): SAVISQKPSRDICQRGTSLTIQCQVDSQVTMMFWYRQQPGQSLTLIATANQGSEATYESGFVIDKFPISRPNLTFSTLTVSNMSPEDSSIYLCSAKPYLQIGEETQYFGPGTRLLVL.

The chain employs TRBV6-2 or TRBV6-3 and TRBJ2-1, with no clear D. This CDR3 spans 16 amino acids. The ends were cut back, 5 bases at V and 7 bases at J, with 21 bases in the middle. CDR1 MNHEY and CDR2 SVGEGT come from the germline V gene. The CDR3 nucleotides are TGTGCCAGCAGTACAAAACTTGGGAAATCGTGGAATGAGCAGTTCTTC. Its protein is CASSTKLGKSWNEQFF.

In regard to this clonotype: Sequence at one end of the junction differs from germline and may be a read error. This chain connects TRBV6-2 or TRBV6-3 to TRBJ1-5, with TRBD1 identical over 10 bases. The CDR3 length is 15 residues. CDR1 is MNHEY and CDR2 is SVGEGT in the germline V gene. The CDR3 here is CTSSSDRGRFQPQHF. CDR3 bases: TGTACCAGCAGTTCCGACAGGGGGCGTTTTCAGCCTCAGCATTTT.

This chain links TRBV6-5 with TRBJ2-1, with 9 bases matching TRBD1. Germline lookup yields CDR1 MNHEY and CDR2 SVGAGI. The CDR3 has 15 amino acids. The trim removed 6 bases at V and 3 bases at J, leaving 6 bases unmatched. The CDR3, as DNA: TGTGCCAGCAGGAACGGACAGGGGAACTACAATGAGCAGTTCTTC. Protein: CASRNGQGNYNEQFF.

A remark on this clonotype: One junction end does not reproduce the germline sequence, and a read error may be involved. This chain connects TRBV7-9 to TRBJ1-2; a weak D match, TRBD1 (6 bases). The CDR3 sequence is 15 residues long. Germline values: CDR1 SEHNR, CDR2 FQNEAQ (reference sequence). In DNA, the CDR3 is TGTGCCAGCAACTTAGAGGGGGTCGGATTTTTTGGCTATAGCTTC. It encodes CASNLEGVGFFGYSF.

Comments on this clonotype: The conserved final phenylalanine or tryptophan is absent from the CDR3, which likely points to a read error. The chain uses TRBV29-1 and TRBJ2-3; D uncertain. CDR3 length: 15 amino acids. Trimming shortened V by 2 bases and J by 12 bases, and 24 bases separated the two germline ends. Germline values: CDR1 SQVTM, CDR2 ANQGSEA. This CDR3 is CSVETGSIITDNQYI. In DNA, the CDR3 is TGCAGCGTTGAAACTGGCAGCATTATCACAGATAATCAGTATATT.

This clonotype turned up a few times. A read error is possible here, since a much larger clone lies one base away. The chain uses TRBV5-6 and TRBJ2-3, with D hard to call. V was cut by 9 bases and J by 2 bases, with 10 bases left in between. Germline loops: CDR1 SGHDT, CDR2 YYEEEE. The CDR3 loop spans 12 amino acids. The CDR3 loop is CANTLSTDTQYF. The CDR3 bases are TGTGCCAACACCCTCTCCACAGATACGCAGTATTTT.

With regard to this clonotype: This CDR3 is missing its conserved last phenylalanine or tryptophan, likely due to a read error. The genes are TRBV5-4 and TRBJ1-6; D might be TRBD1 (5 bases). This CDR3 has 16 amino acids. V was trimmed by 6 bases and J by 6 bases, leaving 19 bases between them. CDR1 and CDR2 from the germline V gene are SGHNT and YYREEE (reference sequence). The CDR3, as DNA: TGTGCCAGCAACTACTTACCTGGACACCTTAATTCACCCCTCCACATT. Its protein is CASNYLPGHLNSPLHI.

This clonotype was picked up a small number of times. This CDR3 is missing its conserved last phenylalanine or tryptophan, likely due to a read error. It is unclear where the CDR3 begins or ends on the DNA, so no DNA is shown, and the CDR3 is as TCRdb lists it. J is TRBJ2-2 and V is TRBV6-5; TRBD1, the table's D call, was not compared with the DNA. With termini counted, the CDR3 has 14 amino acids. The germline V gene has CDR1 MNHEY and CDR2 SVGAGI. CDR3 loop: CASSPGVGTGELFC.

Turning to this clonotype: Germline is not matched at one junction end, which may reflect a read error. The V gene is TRBV7-8, the J gene TRBJ1-5, with 8 bases that match TRBD1. Germline V gene lookup returns CDR1 SGHVS and CDR2 FQNEAQ. The CDR3 has 19 residues. CDR3 sequence reads: CASILARGTGDFNNQPQHF. As DNA, the CDR3 is TGTGCCAGCATCTTAGCGCGTGGGACAGGAGATTTTAACAATCAGCCCCAGCATTTT.

Of note for this clonotype: In this CDR3 the conserved last residue, phenylalanine or tryptophan, is missing, so a read error is likely. This chain links TRBV6-2 or TRBV6-3 with TRBJ1-6; D gene unclear. The CDR3 consists of 15 residues. Germline V gene sequence: CDR1 MNHEY, CDR2 SVGEGT. Trimming took off 6 bases at V and 7 bases at J, with 16 bases between the two ends. Here the CDR3 reads CASSQAGKENSPLHL. CDR3 nucleotides: TGTGCCAGCAGCCAGGCGGGTAAAGAGAATTCACCCCTCCACTTA.

This clonotype showed up just once. The CDR3 region has the DNA TGCAGCGTCGGTTTGGAAAGGACATCACCCCTCCACTTT. It is translated as CSVGLERTSPLHF. The chain joins TRBV29-1 to TRBJ1-6, with D possibly TRBD1 on 5 matching bases. Germline loops: CDR1 SQVTM, CDR2 ANQGSEA. The CDR3 has 13 residues. V was trimmed by 6 bases and J by 10 bases, leaving 16 bases between them.

In the case of this clonotype: At one end the junction does not follow the germline gene, possibly because of a read error. The chain employs TRBV4-1 and TRBJ1-1; D uncertain. The CDR3 is 14 residues long. Germline CDR1 and CDR2: MGHRA and YSYEKL. CDR3 sequence: CASGQTNWGTEAFF. The CDR3 region has the DNA TGTGCCAGCGGTCAAACGAATTGGGGCACTGAAGCTTTCTTT.

Concerning this clonotype: The conserved phenylalanine or tryptophan normally closing the CDR3 is absent here, so this likely arose from a read error. The gene calls are TRBV11-2 and TRBJ2-2, with 7 bases aligning to TRBD1. This CDR3 is 16 amino acids long. Germline V gene data show CDR1 as SGHAT and CDR2 as FQNNGV. DNA for the CDR3: TGTGCCACCAGCTTAGTGGGCACAGGGGTTGCCGGGCAGCTGTTTTGT. It translates to CATSLVGTGVAGQLFC.

With regard to this clonotype: A much larger clone differs by one base, so this may be a read error. The chain recombines TRBV28 with TRBJ1-2; D unresolved. Germline lookup yields CDR1 MDHEN and CDR2 SYDVKM. The CDR3 is 15 amino acids. The CDR3 DNA sequence: TGTGCCACCAGTTCCCCCCGGTTGGCAGTCTATGGCTACACCTTC. Translating it yields CATSSPRLAVYGYTF.

This clonotype was detected a few times. One end of the junction varies from germline; a read error may be responsible. The chain couples TRBV5-6 to TRBJ2-3; D remains ambiguous. The CDR3 contains 14 residues. Per germline, CDR1 SGHDT and CDR2 YYEEEE. This CDR3 is CVSNSTPSTDTQYF. The CDR3 bases are TGTGTCAGCAACTCGACTCCCAGCACAGATACGCAGTATTTT.